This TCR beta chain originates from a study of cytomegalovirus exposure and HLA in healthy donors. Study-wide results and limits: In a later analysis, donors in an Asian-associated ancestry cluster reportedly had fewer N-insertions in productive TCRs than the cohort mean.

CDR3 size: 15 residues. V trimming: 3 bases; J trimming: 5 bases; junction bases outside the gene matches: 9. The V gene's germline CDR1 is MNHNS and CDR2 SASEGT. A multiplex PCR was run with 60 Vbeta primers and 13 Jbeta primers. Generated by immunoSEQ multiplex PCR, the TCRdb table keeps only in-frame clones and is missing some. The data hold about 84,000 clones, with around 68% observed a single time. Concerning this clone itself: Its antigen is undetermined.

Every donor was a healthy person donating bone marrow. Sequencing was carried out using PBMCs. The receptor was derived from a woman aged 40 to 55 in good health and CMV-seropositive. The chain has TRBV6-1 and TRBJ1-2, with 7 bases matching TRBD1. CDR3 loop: CASSDTPGQLYGYTF. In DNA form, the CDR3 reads TGTGCCAGCAGTGATACTCCGGGACAGCTTTATGGCTACACCTTC.